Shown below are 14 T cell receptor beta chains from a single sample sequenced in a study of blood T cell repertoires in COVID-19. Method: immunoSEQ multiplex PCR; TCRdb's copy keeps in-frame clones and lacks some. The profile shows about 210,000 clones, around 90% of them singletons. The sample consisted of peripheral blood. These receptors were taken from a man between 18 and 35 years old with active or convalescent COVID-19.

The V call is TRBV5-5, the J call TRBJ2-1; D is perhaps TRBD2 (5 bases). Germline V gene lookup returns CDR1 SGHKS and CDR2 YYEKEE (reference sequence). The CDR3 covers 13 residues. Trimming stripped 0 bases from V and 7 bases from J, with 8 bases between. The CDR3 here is CASSLAGWNEQFF. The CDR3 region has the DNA TGTGCCAGCAGCTTGGCGGGGTGGAATGAGCAGTTCTTC.

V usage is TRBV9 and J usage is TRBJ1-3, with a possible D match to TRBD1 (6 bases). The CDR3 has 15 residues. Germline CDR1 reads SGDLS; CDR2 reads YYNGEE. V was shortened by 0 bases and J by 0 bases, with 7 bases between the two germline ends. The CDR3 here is CASSVEQGSGNTIYF. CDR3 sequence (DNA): TGTGCCAGCAGCGTAGAACAGGGCTCTGGAAACACCATATATTTT. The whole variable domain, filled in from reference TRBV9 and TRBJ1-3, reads DSGVTQTPKHLITATGQRVTLRCSPRSGDLSVYWYQQSLDQGLQFLIQYYNGEERAKGNILERFSAQQFPDLHSELNLSSLELGDSALYFCASSVEQGSGNTIYFGEGSWLTVV.

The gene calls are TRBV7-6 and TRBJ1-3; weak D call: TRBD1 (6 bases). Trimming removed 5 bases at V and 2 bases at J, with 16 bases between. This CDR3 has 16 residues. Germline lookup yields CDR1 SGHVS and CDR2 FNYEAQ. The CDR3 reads CASSNLDTGTGNTIYF. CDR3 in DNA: TGTGCCAGCAGCAATCTAGATACAGGGACTGGAAACACCATATATTTT.

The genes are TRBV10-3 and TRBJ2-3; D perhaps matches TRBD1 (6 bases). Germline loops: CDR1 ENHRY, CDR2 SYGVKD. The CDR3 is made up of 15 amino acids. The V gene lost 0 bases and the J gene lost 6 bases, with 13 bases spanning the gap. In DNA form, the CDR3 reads TGTGCCATCAGTGAGTCGCCTCTCCAGGGGGATACGCAGTATTTT. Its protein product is CAISESPLQGDTQYF.

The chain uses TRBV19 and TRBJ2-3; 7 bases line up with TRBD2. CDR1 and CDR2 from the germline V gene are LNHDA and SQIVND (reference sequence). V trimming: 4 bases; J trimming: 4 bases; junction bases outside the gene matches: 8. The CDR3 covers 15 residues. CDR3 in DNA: TGTGCCAGTAGTACCCTCGGACTAGGGGCAGATACGCAGTATTTT. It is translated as CASSTLGLGADTQYF.

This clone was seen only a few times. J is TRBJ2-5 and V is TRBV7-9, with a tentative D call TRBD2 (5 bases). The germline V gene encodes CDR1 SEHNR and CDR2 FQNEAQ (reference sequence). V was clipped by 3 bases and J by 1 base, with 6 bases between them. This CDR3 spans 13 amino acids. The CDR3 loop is CASSFTSQETQYF. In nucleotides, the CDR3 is TGTGCCAGCAGCTTTACTAGCCAAGAGACCCAGTACTTC.

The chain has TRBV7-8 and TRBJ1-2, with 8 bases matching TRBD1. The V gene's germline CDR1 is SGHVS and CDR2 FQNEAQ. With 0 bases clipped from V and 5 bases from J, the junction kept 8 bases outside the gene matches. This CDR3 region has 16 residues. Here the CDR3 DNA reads TGTGCCAGCAGCTTAGCCGGGACAGGCTTTGGGTATGGCTACACCTTC. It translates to CASSLAGTGFGYGYTF.

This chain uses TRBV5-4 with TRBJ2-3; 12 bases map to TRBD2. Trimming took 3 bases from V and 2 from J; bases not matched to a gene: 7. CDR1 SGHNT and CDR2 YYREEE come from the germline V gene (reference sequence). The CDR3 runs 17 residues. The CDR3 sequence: CASSWTSGARNTDTQYF. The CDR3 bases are TGTGCCAGCAGCTGGACTAGCGGGGCCCGGAACACAGATACGCAGTATTTT.

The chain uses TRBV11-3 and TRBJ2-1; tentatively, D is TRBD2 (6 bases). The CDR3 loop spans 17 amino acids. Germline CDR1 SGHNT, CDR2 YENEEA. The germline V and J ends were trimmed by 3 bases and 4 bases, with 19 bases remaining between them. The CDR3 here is CASSLTRINQPYNEQFF. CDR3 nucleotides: TGTGCCAGCAGCTTGACTAGAATAAACCAACCATACAATGAGCAGTTCTTC. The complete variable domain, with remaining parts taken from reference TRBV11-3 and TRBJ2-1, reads EAGVVQSPRYKIIEKKQPVAFWCNPISGHNTLYWYLQNLGQGPELLIRYENEEAVDDSQLPKDRFSAERLKGVDSTLKIQPAELGDSAVYLCASSLTRINQPYNEQFFGPGTRLTVL.

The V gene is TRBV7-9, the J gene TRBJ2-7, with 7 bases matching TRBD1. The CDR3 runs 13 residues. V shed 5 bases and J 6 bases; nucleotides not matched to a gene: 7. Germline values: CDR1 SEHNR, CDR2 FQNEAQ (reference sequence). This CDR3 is CASSVQYRGEQYF. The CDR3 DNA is TGTGCCAGCAGCGTACAGTACAGGGGCGAGCAGTACTTC.

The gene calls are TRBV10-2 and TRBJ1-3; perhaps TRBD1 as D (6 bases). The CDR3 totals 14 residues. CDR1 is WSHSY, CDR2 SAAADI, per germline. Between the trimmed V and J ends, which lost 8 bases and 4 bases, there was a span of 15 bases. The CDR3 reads CASGTRTAGNTIYF. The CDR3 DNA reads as TGCGCCAGCGGGACAAGGACAGCCGGAAACACCATATATTTT.

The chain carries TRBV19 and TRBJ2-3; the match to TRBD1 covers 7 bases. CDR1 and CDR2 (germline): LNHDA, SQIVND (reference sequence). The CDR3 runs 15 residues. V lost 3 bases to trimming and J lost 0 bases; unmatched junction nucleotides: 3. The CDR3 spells CASSIQTGSTDTQYF. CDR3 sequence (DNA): TGTGCCAGTAGTATTCAGACAGGGAGCACAGATACGCAGTATTTT.

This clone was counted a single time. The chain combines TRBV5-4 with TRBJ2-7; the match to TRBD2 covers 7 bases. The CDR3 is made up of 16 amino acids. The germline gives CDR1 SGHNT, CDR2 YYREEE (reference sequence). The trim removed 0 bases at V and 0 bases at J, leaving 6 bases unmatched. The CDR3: CASSLGGGGSSYEQYF. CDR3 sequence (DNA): TGTGCCAGCAGCTTGGGGGGCGGGGGTAGCTCCTACGAGCAGTACTTC. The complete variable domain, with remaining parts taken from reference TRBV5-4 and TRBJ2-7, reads ETGVTQSPTHLIKTRGQQVTLRCSSQSGHNTVSWYQQALGQGPQFIFQYYREEENGRGNFPPRFSGLQFPNYSSELNVNALELDDSALYLCASSLGGGGSSYEQYFGPGTRLTVT.

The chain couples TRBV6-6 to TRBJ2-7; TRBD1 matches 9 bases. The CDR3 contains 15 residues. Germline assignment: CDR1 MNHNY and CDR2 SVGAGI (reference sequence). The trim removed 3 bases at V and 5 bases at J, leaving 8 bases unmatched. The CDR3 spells CASSYTGTGNNEQYF. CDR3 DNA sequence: TGTGCCAGCAGTTATACCGGGACAGGGAACAACGAGCAGTACTTC.